This T cell receptor (beta chain) was identified during a study of CD39 and CD103 CD8 tumor-infiltrating T cells. Assay used: immunoSEQ multiplex PCR; TCRdb lists only in-frame clones, some missing. Of about 2,900 clones in the sample, approximately 83% are singletons; the top ten hold 20% to 25%. Trimming took 0 bases from V and 6 from J; bases not matched to a gene: 5. Per germline, CDR1 KGHSY and CDR2 FQNENV. The CDR3 covers 15 residues. The specimen sequenced was CD39- CD103- CD8+ T cells sorted from the tumor. Documented subset: CD103-CD39- double-negative CD45RA- CD8 T cells. V usage is TRBV16 and J usage is TRBJ1-2, with 9 bases matching TRBD1. The receptor comes from a human donor with head and neck squamous cell carcinoma. The CDR3 DNA is TGTGCCAGCAGCCAATCCCGGACAGGGGAACATGGCTACACCTTC. Its protein is CASSQSRTGEHGYTF.